These 2 T cell receptor beta chains originate from one sample sequenced in a study of T cells after yellow fever vaccination. TCRdb used MiXCR to reprocess the 5' RACE reads, holding one entry per CDR3 protein. Of almost 600,000 distinct CDR3 sequences in the sample, 13% were seen once. The sequencing here drew on PBMCs, taken on the day of the yellow fever booster vaccination. These receptors were obtained from a man aged 25-40 years who received the YFV17D yellow fever vaccine.

This rearrangement joins TRBV20-1 to TRBJ2-7, with a tentative D call TRBD1 (5 bases). Germline loops: CDR1 DFQATT, CDR2 SNEGSKA (reference sequence). V lost 1 base to trimming and J lost 4 bases, with 17 bases between them. The CDR3 totals 15 residues. CDR3 residues: CSARGGWGVIYEQYF. CDR3 nucleotide sequence: TGCAGTGCTAGAGGAGGTTGGGGCGTTATTTACGAGCAGTACTTC.

The rearrangement links TRBV7-6 to TRBJ2-4; D may be TRBD1 (6 bases). The CDR3 sequence is 13 residues long. CDR1 SGHVS and CDR2 FNYEAQ come from the germline V gene. V was clipped by 3 bases and J by 12 bases, with 15 bases between them. CDR3 DNA: TGTGCCAGCAGCTTCCAAGACAGGACCCATCAGTACTTC. This gives the protein CASSFQDRTHQYF.